This T cell receptor beta chain derives from a study of blood T cell repertoires in COVID-19. Study-level background: PBMCs, B-cell-depleted T cells, or T cells provided the cDNA or gDNA that made up the material.

The V end was cut by 6 bases, the J end by 8 bases, with 11 bases between. The CDR3 is made up of 12 amino acids. Germline CDR1 LGHDT, CDR2 YNNKEL (reference sequence). The participants were between about 18 and 90 years old and came from some 23 US areas. In the original analysis: Estimates of nucleated cell counts were drawn from the amplification of reference gene primers. This table comes from immunoSEQ multiplex PCR, and its TCRdb copy is limited to in-frame clones, with some not included. V, J and clone size are those of that table, while D and trimming were read from the DNA. The sample contains fewer than 250,000 clones, 81% of which appear only once.

Specimen: PBMCs or T cells enriched from blood (not recorded which). The chain employs TRBV3-1 (or the pseudogene TRBV3-2) and TRBJ2-1; no clear D gene. The TCR sequence derives from a woman in her forties or fifties with acute COVID-19. The CDR3 DNA reads TGTGCCAGCAGTCAGAACCTCGATGAGCAGTTCTTC. It translates to CASSQNLDEQFF.